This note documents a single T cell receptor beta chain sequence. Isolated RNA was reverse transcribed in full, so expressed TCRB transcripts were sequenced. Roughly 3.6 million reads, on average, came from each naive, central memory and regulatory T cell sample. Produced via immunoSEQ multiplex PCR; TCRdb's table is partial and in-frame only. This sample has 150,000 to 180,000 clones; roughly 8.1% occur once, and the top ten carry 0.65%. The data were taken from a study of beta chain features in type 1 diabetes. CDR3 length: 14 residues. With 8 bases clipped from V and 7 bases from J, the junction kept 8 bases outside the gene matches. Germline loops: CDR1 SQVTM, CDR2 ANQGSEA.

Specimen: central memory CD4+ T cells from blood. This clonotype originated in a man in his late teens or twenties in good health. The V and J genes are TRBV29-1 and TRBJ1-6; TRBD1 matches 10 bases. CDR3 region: CSIRQGARNSPLHF. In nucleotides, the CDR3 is TGCAGCATCCGACAGGGGGCTAGGAATTCACCCCTCCACTTT.